This T cell receptor beta chain was sequenced during a study of blood T cell repertoires in COVID-19. The wider study: T cells, B-cell-depleted T cells, or PBMCs supplied cDNA or gDNA.

Only a few counts were recorded for this clone. The germline V and J ends were trimmed by 2 bases and 7 bases, with 8 bases remaining between them. Germline V gene sequence: CDR1 MGHRA, CDR2 YSYEKL. The CDR3 is 13 residues long. TCRdb's table, derived via immunoSEQ multiplex PCR, lists solely in-frame clones and lacks some. The sample holds hundreds of thousands of clones; around 90% are singletons and the top ten take 1.7%. Participants were placed into cohorts based on the clinical history they reported. Sequenced input: PBMCs or T cells enriched from blood (not recorded which). The sequence derives from a woman between 18 and 30 years old with acute COVID-19. The chain carries TRBV4-1 and TRBJ2-2; no clear D. The chain's CDR3 is CASSQPSSGELFF. In nucleotides, the CDR3 is TGCGCCAGCAGCCAACCCTCGAGCGGGGAGCTGTTTTTT.